This T cell receptor beta chain was sequenced in a study of blood T cell repertoires in COVID-19. The wider study: Italy, Spain and the United States were the sources of the convalescent and acute COVID-19 samples. Nucleic acid was either cDNA or gDNA, and it came from T cells, B-cell-depleted T cells, or PBMCs.

This table comes from immunoSEQ multiplex PCR, and its TCRdb copy is limited to in-frame clones, with some not included. The data contain tens of thousands of clones, 85% of them singletons. The CDR3 loop spans 16 amino acids. The germline V gene has CDR1 LGHDT and CDR2 YNNKEL (reference sequence). V was clipped by 3 bases and J by 6 bases; unmatched bases: 12. The chain recombines TRBV3-1 (or the pseudogene TRBV3-2) with TRBJ1-2, with 8 bases lining up with TRBD1. The sequenced sample consisted of peripheral blood. This sequence was found in a man aged 70-80 years with acute or convalescent COVID-19. The CDR3 region has the DNA TGTGCCAGCAGCCACCTACCCGGGACAGGTTCTAATGGCTACACCTTC. This translates into CASSHLPGTGSNGYTF.